Listed here are 2 T cell receptor beta chains from one sample, sequenced in a study of T cell repertoires in cytomegalovirus infection. MiXCR, run by TCRdb on the reads, gives a single entry per CDR3 protein. Found here are tens of thousands of distinct CDR3 sequences, about 4% of them singletons; the top ten hold 3.5% to 6%. The sample was PBMCs. These TCRs come from a human donor in good health (CMV status not recorded). Some clones in this sample may be carry-over from other donors' samples.

This clonotype was observed at least ten times. The chain joins TRBV15 to TRBJ1-4, with D unclear. CDR1 is LNHNV, CDR2 YYDKDF, per germline (reference sequence). The CDR3 sequence is 14 residues long. Between the trimmed V and J ends, which lost 6 bases and 7 bases, there was a span of 15 bases. The DNA of the CDR3 is TGTGCCACCAGTAACCGGCAGGAGGGTGAAAAACTGTTTTTT. Its translation is CATSNRQEGEKLFF. Variable domain in full (rest from reference TRBV15 and TRBJ1-4): DAMVIQNPRYQVTQFGKPVTLSCSQTLNHNVMYWYQQKSSQAPKLLFHYYDKDFNNEADTPDNFQSRRPNTSFCFLDIRSPGLGDTAMYLCATSNRQEGEKLFFGSGTQLSVL.

The sample holds many counts of this clonotype. The CDR3 here is CASSLRSGGGSYYGYTF. The CDR3 DNA reads as TGTGCCAGCAGTTTACGATCGGGCGGCGGCAGTTACTATGGCTACACCTTC. The chain recombines TRBV27 with TRBJ1-2; D is ambiguous. The CDR3 sequence is 17 residues long. Trimming took 2 bases from V and 3 from J, leaving 19 bases between them. Germline V gene sequence: CDR1 MNHEY, CDR2 SMNVEV (reference sequence).